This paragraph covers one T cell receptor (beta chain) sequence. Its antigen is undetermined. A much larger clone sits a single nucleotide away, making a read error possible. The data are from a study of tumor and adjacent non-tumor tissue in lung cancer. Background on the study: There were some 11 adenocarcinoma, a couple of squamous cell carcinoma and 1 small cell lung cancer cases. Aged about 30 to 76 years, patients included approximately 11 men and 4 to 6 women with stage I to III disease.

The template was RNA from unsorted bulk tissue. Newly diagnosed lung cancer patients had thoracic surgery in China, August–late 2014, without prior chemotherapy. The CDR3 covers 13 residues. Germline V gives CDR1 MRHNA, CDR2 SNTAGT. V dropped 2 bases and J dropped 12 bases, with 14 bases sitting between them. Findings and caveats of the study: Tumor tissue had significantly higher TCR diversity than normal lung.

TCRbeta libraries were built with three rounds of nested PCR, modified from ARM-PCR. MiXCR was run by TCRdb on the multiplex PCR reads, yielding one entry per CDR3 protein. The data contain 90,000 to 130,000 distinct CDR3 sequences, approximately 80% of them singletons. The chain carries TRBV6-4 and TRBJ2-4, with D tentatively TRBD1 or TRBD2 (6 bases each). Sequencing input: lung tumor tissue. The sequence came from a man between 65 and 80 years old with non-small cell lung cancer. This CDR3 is CASSDTLTGAQYF. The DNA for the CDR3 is TGTGCCAGCAGTGACACTTTGACGGGGGCTCAGTACTTC.